This is a list of T cell receptor beta chains from one sample in a study of T-cell memory formation after mild COVID-19. TCRdb passed the 5' RACE reads through MiXCR, listing each CDR3 protein once. This sample has about 400,000 distinct CDR3 sequences, with 24% found just once. Sequenced: PBMCs or a T cell subset sorted from them (not recorded which). These receptors were obtained from an adult woman who had mild COVID-19 (a few samples of this study predate the infection). Cell type and time point are not known. The CDR3 runs from the conserved cysteine through the conserved F or W. Each record gives: clone size, J gene, V gene, D gene, CDR3 protein, CDR3 DNA. The D gene is left open where the match is weak. Some rows mark clone size as missing; the rest say once, few, many or name a class of expanded clone.

abundance: -; j_gene: TRBJ2-2; v_gene: TRBV5-1; d_gene: -; CDR3aa: CASSSGVTGELFF; CDR3nt: TGCGCCAGCAGCTCGGGGGTCACCGGGGAGCTGTTTTTT
abundance: few; j_gene: TRBJ2-7; v_gene: TRBV4-2; d_gene: TRBD1; CDR3aa: CASSQDKGAYEQYF; CDR3nt: TGTGCCAGCAGCCAAGACAAGGGGGCTTACGAGCAGTACTTC
abundance: -; j_gene: TRBJ2-2; v_gene: TRBV7-2; d_gene: -; CDR3aa: CASSANTGELFF; CDR3nt: TGTGCCAGCAGCGCGAACACCGGGGAGCTGTTTTTT
abundance: few; j_gene: TRBJ2-1; v_gene: TRBV5-1; d_gene: -; CDR3aa: CASSSTPYNEQFF; CDR3nt: TGCGCCAGCAGCAGCACCCCCTACAATGAGCAGTTCTTC
abundance: -; j_gene: TRBJ2-3; v_gene: TRBV5-5; d_gene: TRBD1; CDR3aa: CASSTGGGGSDTQYF; CDR3nt: TGTGCCAGCAGTACAGGGGGCGGCGGGTCAGATACGCAGTATTTT
abundance: -; j_gene: TRBJ1-2; v_gene: TRBV13; d_gene: -; CDR3aa: CASSFTGTANYGYTF; CDR3nt: TGTGCCAGCAGCTTTACCGGGACGGCAAACTATGGCTACACCTTC
abundance: -; j_gene: TRBJ2-1; v_gene: TRBV29-1; d_gene: TRBD2; CDR3aa: CSVAGAPYNEQFF; CDR3nt: TGCAGCGTGGCGGGAGCCCCCTACAATGAGCAGTTCTTC
abundance: few; j_gene: TRBJ2-7; v_gene: TRBV6-5; d_gene: TRBD2; CDR3aa: CASSHLWTSGESYEQYF; CDR3nt: TGTGCCAGCAGTCATCTCTGGACTAGCGGGGAATCCTACGAGCAGTACTTC
abundance: -; j_gene: TRBJ1-1; v_gene: TRBV5-1; d_gene: -; CDR3aa: CASSWEQGWTEAFF; CDR3nt: TGCGCCAGCAGCTGGGAACAGGGTTGGACTGAAGCTTTCTTT
abundance: many; j_gene: TRBJ1-1; v_gene: TRBV20-1; d_gene: -; CDR3aa: CSARDHGDGAEAFF; CDR3nt: TGCAGTGCTAGAGATCATGGAGATGGGGCTGAAGCTTTCTTT
abundance: -; j_gene: TRBJ2-3; v_gene: TRBV13; d_gene: -; CDR3aa: CASSSRRGTQYF; CDR3nt: TGTGCCAGCAGCTCCCGCAGGGGAACGCAGTATTTT
abundance: -; j_gene: TRBJ2-7; v_gene: TRBV2; d_gene: TRBD2; CDR3aa: CASSETSLAAYYEQYF; CDR3nt: TGTGCCAGCAGTGAAACCTCACTAGCGGCCTACTACGAGCAGTACTTC
abundance: -; j_gene: TRBJ1-2; v_gene: TRBV2; d_gene: -; CDR3aa: CASSMTGSYGYTF; CDR3nt: TGTGCCAGCAGTATGACAGGATCCTATGGCTACACCTTC
abundance: many; j_gene: TRBJ2-5; v_gene: TRBV20-1; d_gene: -; CDR3aa: CSAPYPAAETQYF; CDR3nt: TGCAGTGCGCCTTACCCAGCGGCAGAGACCCAGTACTTC
abundance: -; j_gene: TRBJ2-7; v_gene: TRBV19; d_gene: -; CDR3aa: CASSIGGSWDF; CDR3nt: TGTGCCAGTAGTATTGGAGGGTCTTGGGACTTC
abundance: -; j_gene: TRBJ2-7; v_gene: TRBV6-5; d_gene: -; CDR3aa: CASSYSFRTYAYEQYF; CDR3nt: TGTGCCAGCAGTTACTCTTTCCGGACATATGCCTACGAGCAGTACTTC
abundance: -; j_gene: TRBJ1-1; v_gene: TRBV7-6; d_gene: -; CDR3aa: CASSDHTGPKGNTEAFF; CDR3nt: TGTGCCAGCAGCGATCATACCGGGCCAAAGGGGAACACTGAAGCTTTCTTT
abundance: few; j_gene: TRBJ1-1; v_gene: TRBV10-3; d_gene: -; CDR3aa: CAMSEGGAGFEAFF; CDR3nt: TGTGCCATGAGTGAGGGGGGCGCGGGGTTTGAAGCTTTCTTT
abundance: -; j_gene: TRBJ2-5; v_gene: TRBV6-2/TRBV6-3; d_gene: TRBD1; CDR3aa: CASSYDKRTGVEETQYF; CDR3nt: TGTGCCAGCAGTTATGATAAGCGGACAGGGGTGGAAGAGACCCAGTACTTC
abundance: -; j_gene: TRBJ2-2; v_gene: TRBV24-1; d_gene: -; CDR3aa: CATSDLSGKAGELFF; CDR3nt: TGTGCCACCAGTGATTTATCGGGGAAGGCCGGGGAGCTGTTTTTT
abundance: few; j_gene: TRBJ2-2; v_gene: TRBV20-1; d_gene: TRBD2; CDR3aa: CSARELAGGSRGTGELFF; CDR3nt: TGCAGTGCTAGAGAACTAGCGGGGGGATCCCGGGGTACCGGGGAGCTGTTTTTT
abundance: -; j_gene: TRBJ1-5; v_gene: TRBV6-6; d_gene: -; CDR3aa: CASSYANQPQHF; CDR3nt: TGTGCCAGCAGTTACGCCAATCAGCCCCAGCATTTT
abundance: -; j_gene: TRBJ2-4; v_gene: TRBV4-2; d_gene: -; CDR3aa: CASSQEGVRKNIQYF; CDR3nt: TGTGCCAGCAGCCAAGAAGGCGTGCGCAAAAACATTCAGTACTTC
abundance: few; j_gene: TRBJ2-4; v_gene: TRBV5-1; d_gene: -; CDR3aa: CASSVAGAKNIQYF; CDR3nt: TGCGCCAGCAGCGTCGCAGGAGCCAAAAACATTCAGTACTTC
abundance: -; j_gene: TRBJ2-7; v_gene: TRBV7-8; d_gene: -; CDR3aa: CASSPQYGRYEQYF; CDR3nt: TGTGCCAGCAGCCCACAATACGGACGCTACGAGCAGTACTTC
abundance: -; j_gene: TRBJ2-2; v_gene: TRBV12-3/TRBV12-4; d_gene: TRBD1; CDR3aa: CASSGTGRSNTGELFF; CDR3nt: TGTGCCAGCAGTGGGACAGGACGCTCGAACACCGGGGAGCTGTTTTTT
abundance: -; j_gene: TRBJ1-4; v_gene: TRBV6-1; d_gene: -; CDR3aa: CASSESPGTLNEKLFF; CDR3nt: TGTGCCAGCAGTGAATCCCCCGGGACACTGAATGAAAAACTGTTTTTT
abundance: few; j_gene: TRBJ2-3; v_gene: TRBV7-2; d_gene: TRBD2; CDR3aa: CASSLPHLAGGPGDTQYF; CDR3nt: TGTGCCAGCAGTCTTCCACATCTAGCGGGAGGGCCTGGAGATACGCAGTATTTT
abundance: -; j_gene: TRBJ2-7; v_gene: TRBV15; d_gene: -; CDR3aa: CATRGRDSLYEQYF; CDR3nt: TGTGCCACCCGGGGCCGAGACTCCCTTTACGAGCAGTACTTC
abundance: few; j_gene: TRBJ2-5; v_gene: TRBV24-1; d_gene: -; CDR3aa: CATSVEGETQYF; CDR3nt: TGTGCCACCAGTGTTGAGGGAGAGACCCAGTACTTC
abundance: few; j_gene: TRBJ1-1; v_gene: TRBV18; d_gene: -; CDR3aa: CASSPPSGESEAFF; CDR3nt: TGTGCCAGCTCACCACCCTCGGGGGAAAGTGAAGCTTTCTTT
abundance: few; j_gene: TRBJ2-1; v_gene: TRBV4-3; d_gene: -; CDR3aa: CASSQDGDRYNEQFF; CDR3nt: TGCGCCAGCAGCCAAGATGGAGACCGCTACAATGAGCAGTTCTTC
abundance: -; j_gene: TRBJ2-2; v_gene: TRBV30; d_gene: TRBD2; CDR3aa: CAWSVHRTSGVQNTGELFF; CDR3nt: TGTGCCTGGAGTGTACATAGGACTAGCGGGGTACAGAACACCGGGGAGCTGTTTTTT
abundance: -; j_gene: TRBJ2-7; v_gene: TRBV4-1; d_gene: TRBD2; CDR3aa: CASAGLWTSGEYEQYF; CDR3nt: TGCGCCAGCGCGGGCCTATGGACTAGCGGGGAGTACGAGCAGTACTTC
abundance: -; j_gene: TRBJ2-7; v_gene: TRBV2; d_gene: TRBD2; CDR3aa: CASGLGRGIYEQYF; CDR3nt: TGTGCCAGCGGCCTTGGGCGGGGGATCTACGAGCAGTACTTC
abundance: few; j_gene: TRBJ1-4; v_gene: TRBV7-2; d_gene: -; CDR3aa: CASSSSRVGEKLFF; CDR3nt: TGTGCCAGCAGCTCGAGCAGGGTTGGAGAAAAACTGTTTTTT